This T cell receptor beta chain was recorded in a study of blood T cells in healthy people across ages. The study's findings and limits: Among long-lived donors, naive CD4+ cells were more numerous and diversity higher than in aged donors. With donor CMV status unknown, expanded clonotype changes were possibly confounded.

Then a second PCR, running about 6 to 12 cycles, was carried out with a sample-barcoded 5' primer and a J-beta primer mix. All cDNA molecules were each tagged by a template-switch adaptor with 12 random nucleotides. TCRdb used MiXCR to reprocess the 5' RACE reads, holding one entry per CDR3 protein. The data contain about a million distinct CDR3 sequences, just over 50% of them singletons. The germline V gene encodes CDR1 GTSNPN and CDR2 SVGIG (reference sequence). The CDR3 extends over 13 amino acids. The donors, aged roughly 6 to 90, were healthy Caucasians from Russia. A remark on this clonotype: Antigen specificity is unknown.

This chain joins TRBV30 and TRBJ2-5; D remains unclear. The end of the DNA aligns better with TRBJ2-7, so the J call may be wrong. The sequencing sample was made of blood. This TCR came from a woman aged 55 to 70 in good health. The CDR3 nucleotides read TGTGCCTGGAGTGATCTAGGATTCAACGAGCAGTACTTC. Translating gives CAWSDLGFNEQYF.